This entry lists 19 T cell receptor beta chains sequenced from one sample in a study of cytomegalovirus exposure and HLA in healthy donors. PCR employed 60 Vbeta and 13 Jbeta primers. Libraries were prepared by immunoSEQ multiplex PCR; TCRdb keeps only in-frame clonotypes and omits some of them. The table lists some 190,000 clones, approximately 84% of them singletons. The sample was PBMCs. The receptors come from a girl under 18 in good health and CMV-seropositive.

The chain couples TRBV7-2 to TRBJ1-4; the D gene is possibly TRBD1 (5 bases). V was clipped by 1 base and J by 4 bases, with 10 bases between them. Germline CDR1 is SGHTA and CDR2 is FQGNSA. The CDR3 extends over 15 amino acids. CDR3 protein: CASSLGGRVNEKLFF. The CDR3 DNA follows: TGTGCCAGCAGCTTAGGGGGCAGGGTTAATGAAAAACTGTTTTTT.

The gene calls are TRBV25-1 and TRBJ1-3, with 7 positions matching TRBD1. Losses at the gene ends were 6 bases for V and 4 bases for J; bases not matched to a gene: 9. Germline loops: CDR1 MGHDK, CDR2 SYGVNS. This CDR3 comprises 15 residues. This chain's CDR3 is CASSKPGTAGNTIYF. The CDR3 region has the DNA TGTGCCAGCAGCAAGCCTGGGACAGCCGGAAACACCATATATTTT.

The chain combines TRBV25-1 with TRBJ2-7; 7 bases are shared with TRBD2. CDR1 is MGHDK and CDR2 is SYGVNS in the germline V gene. This CDR3 is 15 amino acids long. Trimming cost V 1 base and J 3 bases; bases outside gene matches: 6. The CDR3 sequence is CASSEWEGRRYEQYF. CDR3 in DNA: TGTGCCAGCAGTGAATGGGAGGGCAGGCGCTACGAGCAGTACTTC.

The V call is TRBV5-1, the J call TRBJ1-4; D is possibly TRBD1 (6 bases). Germline CDR1 SGHRS, CDR2 YFSETQ. V gave up 2 bases and J gave up 3 bases, with 17 bases separating them. The CDR3 length is 17 residues. CDR3 sequence reads: CASSFYPQGNSNEKLFF. CDR3 DNA: TGCGCCAGCAGCTTTTACCCCCAGGGGAACTCTAATGAAAAACTGTTTTTT.

CDR3 coding DNA: TGCAGCGTTCAGGATGGCTACACCTTC. Residues: CSVQDGYTF. The chain combines TRBV29-1 with TRBJ1-2; no reliable D call. The CDR3 sequence is 9 residues long. Germline lookup yields CDR1 SQVTM and CDR2 ANQGSEA. V shed 5 bases and J shed 6 bases, with 4 bases lying between them.

This clone showed up just once. This chain joins TRBV29-1 and TRBJ2-2; 13 bases fit TRBD2. V was pared by 6 bases and J by 1 base, with 8 bases of the junction left unmatched. CDR3 length: 17 amino acids. Germline CDR1 is SQVTM and CDR2 is ANQGSEA. This CDR3 reads CSVGGTSGIGNTGELFF. CDR3 nucleotide sequence: TGCAGCGTCGGAGGGACTAGCGGGATCGGGAACACCGGGGAGCTGTTTTTT.

This clone was found once. In DNA form, the CDR3 reads TGCGCCAGCAGCTTGGTGGCAGGGCATGGCTACACCTTC. Translating gives CASSLVAGHGYTF. V gene TRBV5-1 combines with J gene TRBJ1-2; maybe TRBD1 (5 bases). CDR1 is SGHRS and CDR2 is YFSETQ in the germline V gene. The germline V and J ends were trimmed by 0 bases and 6 bases, with 9 bases remaining between them. CDR3 length: 13 amino acids.

The chain carries TRBV9 and TRBJ2-3; D is perhaps TRBD2 (5 bases). The ends were cut back, 3 bases at V and 4 bases at J, with 15 bases in the middle. The CDR3 is 15 residues long. Germline V gene data show CDR1 as SGDLS and CDR2 as YYNGEE. CDR3 amino acids: CASSAGIVEPDTQYF. The CDR3, as DNA: TGTGCCAGCAGCGCGGGGATTGTGGAACCAGATACGCAGTATTTT.

Here the CDR3 reads CASSVATSYNEQFF. The CDR3 nucleotides are TGCGCCAGCAGTGTTGCTACCTCCTACAATGAGCAGTTCTTC. The chain has TRBV10-2 and TRBJ2-1; D unclear. CDR1 is WSHSY, CDR2 SAAADI, per germline. This CDR3 contains 14 residues. Trimming pared 4 bases from V and 0 bases from J, leaving 7 bases between.

The chain employs TRBV5-6 and TRBJ1-2, with D perhaps TRBD1 (5 bases). Germline loops: CDR1 SGHDT, CDR2 YYEEEE. V shed 0 bases and J shed 0 bases, with 15 bases lying between them. The CDR3 consists of 17 residues. The CDR3 loop is CASSLGVIRDPNYGYTF. DNA for the CDR3: TGTGCCAGCAGCTTGGGCGTAATCAGGGATCCTAACTATGGCTACACCTTC.

This clone was observed a handful of times. The chain uses TRBV6-6 and TRBJ2-5; the D gene is possibly TRBD1 (5 bases). The CDR3 runs 14 residues. Germline values: CDR1 MNHNY, CDR2 SVGAGI (reference sequence). Deletions cut 2 bases from V and 5 bases from J, with 12 bases between. CDR3 loop: CASSYAGLKETQYF. The CDR3 nucleotides read TGTGCCAGCAGTTACGCAGGGTTGAAGGAGACCCAGTACTTC.

The rearrangement uses TRBV6-5 and TRBJ1-1; 10 bases are a match to TRBD1. With 0 bases clipped from V and 4 bases from J, the junction kept 2 bases outside the gene matches. This CDR3 has 15 residues. CDR1 is MNHEY and CDR2 is SVGAGI in the germline V gene. For the CDR3, the DNA is TGTGCCAGCAGTTACTCCCGGACAGGGGGCACTGAAGCTTTCTTT. Its protein is CASSYSRTGGTEAFF.

The CDR3 bases are TGTGCCAGTAGTATAGTTAACGGAGACTATGGCTACACCTTC. Amino acid sequence: CASSIVNGDYGYTF. The rearrangement uses TRBV19 and TRBJ1-2; no clear D gene. Germline V gives CDR1 LNHDA, CDR2 SQIVND (reference sequence). The V gene lost 1 base and the J gene lost 3 bases, with 9 bases spanning the gap. CDR3 length: 14 amino acids.

V usage is TRBV7-6 and J usage is TRBJ1-3; no clear D. Deletions cut 4 bases from V and 8 bases from J, with 12 bases between. This CDR3 is built from 13 residues. The germline gives CDR1 SGHVS, CDR2 FNYEAQ. CDR3 protein: CASSSYFGDTIYF. CDR3 bases: TGTGCCAGCAGCTCCTACTTCGGGGACACCATATATTTT.

The V gene is TRBV5-6, the J gene TRBJ1-6, with D perhaps TRBD1 (6 bases). The CDR3 has 14 residues. Germline V gene sequence: CDR1 SGHDT, CDR2 YYEEEE. V was cut by 5 bases and J by 9 bases, with 15 bases left in between. Here the CDR3 DNA reads TGTGCCAGCAGTCCAGGGGTACTGGGTTCACCCCTCCACTTT. Its translation: CASSPGVLGSPLHF.

This clone has just a few counts. The CDR3 DNA follows: TGTGCCAGCAGTTCGGGACTAGCGGGAGATTTCCAGTATTTT. Its protein is CASSSGLAGDFQYF. The rearrangement joins TRBV28 to TRBJ2-3; 14 bases fit TRBD2. J gave up 12 bases and V 4 bases, and 6 bases lay outside the gene matches. The length of the CDR3 is 14 residues. Germline V gene lookup returns CDR1 MDHEN and CDR2 SYDVKM.

This chain's CDR3 is CASSQDRGRDYGYTF. CDR3 DNA sequence: TGCGCCAGCAGCCAAGACAGGGGAAGGGACTATGGCTACACCTTC. V is TRBV4-3 and J is TRBJ1-2, with D possibly being TRBD1 (6 bases). This CDR3 comprises 15 residues. V gave up 0 bases and J gave up 3 bases, with 11 bases separating them. CDR1 LGHNA and CDR2 YSLEER come from the germline V gene.

The genes are TRBV11-2 and TRBJ2-7; a possible D gene is TRBD1 (6 bases). This CDR3 has 13 residues. The germline V gene has CDR1 SGHAT and CDR2 FQNNGV. The V and J ends lost 5 bases and 3 bases respectively, with 11 bases between them. The CDR3 region has the DNA TGTGCCAGCAGCATAAGGGGGAGCTACGAGCAGTACTTC. This translates into CASSIRGSYEQYF.

J is TRBJ2-7 and V is TRBV6-5; D is possibly TRBD1 (6 bases). The CDR3 is 16 amino acids. Germline values: CDR1 MNHEY, CDR2 SVGAGI. V lost 0 bases, J lost 2 bases, and 14 bases lay in between. The CDR3 DNA reads TGTGCCAGCAGTTACTCCCCACAGGACAGCGCCTACGAGCAGTACTTC. It translates to CASSYSPQDSAYEQYF.